This entry is about one T cell receptor beta chain. Its antigen is unidentified. This sample was taken from a study of graft-versus-host responses after intestinal transplantation. Study overall: The study gave all recipients anti-thymocyte globulin induction, then tacrolimus and steroids for approximately 3 years.

Study observations and caveats: There was an association between peak levels of circulating GvH clones and early post-transplant HvG declines.

The CDR3 runs to 15 residues. With 1 base removed from V and 3 bases from J, the gap between germline ends came to 14 bases. Germline V gives CDR1 SGHDT, CDR2 YYEEEE. Data came from immunoSEQ multiplex PCR; TCRdb stores just in-frame clones and leaves some out. This table holds under 95,000 clones, around 84% found once. This TCR derives from a human donor who received an intestinal transplant. The sequences come from unstimulated CD4+ T cells sorted from spleen or lymph node cells, collected before intestinal transplant. The rearrangement links TRBV5-6 to TRBJ2-7, with D unclear. The CDR3 is CASSLNPFPHYEQYF. The CDR3 nucleotides read TGTGCCAGCAGCTTGAACCCCTTCCCACACTACGAGCAGTACTTC.